Below, 19 T cell receptor beta chains from the same sample are listed, as sequenced in a study of CD8+ T cells in alopecia areata. Extracted RNA was reverse transcribed, and the resulting cDNA served as sequencing template. The assay was immunoSEQ multiplex PCR, and TCRdb's table has in-frame clones only and misses some. Among more than 150,000 clones listed, approximately 56% were seen once. The sample's treatment: oral pan-JAK inhibitor, 5-10 mg twice daily. Source: CD4+ T cells sorted from blood, taken at week 4, from a patient treated with tofacitinib. The origin of the receptors is a human donor with alopecia areata.

The chain has TRBV30 and TRBJ1-5, with a tentative D call TRBD1 (5 bases). The ends were cut back, 0 bases at V and 2 bases at J, with 11 bases in the middle. Germline V gives CDR1 GTSNPN, CDR2 SVGIG (reference sequence). The CDR3 is made up of 15 amino acids. The CDR3 loop is CAWSVVGGGNQPQHF. As DNA, the CDR3 is TGTGCCTGGAGTGTAGTGGGGGGGGGCAATCAGCCCCAGCATTTT.

The rearrangement joins TRBV15 to TRBJ2-7, with 9 bases identical to TRBD2. Germline CDR1 LNHNV, CDR2 YYDKDF (reference sequence). The V and J ends lost 0 bases and 7 bases, in that order; junction bases with no gene match: 4. This CDR3 is built from 14 residues. This chain's CDR3 is CATSRDRAGGEQYF. CDR3 bases: TGTGCCACCAGCAGAGATCGGGCGGGAGGGGAGCAGTACTTC.

The chain links TRBV5-6 to TRBJ2-7; either TRBD1 or TRBD2 may fit D (5 bases each). CDR3 size: 13 residues. V shed 1 base and J shed 5 bases, with 10 bases lying between them. Per germline, CDR1 SGHDT and CDR2 YYEEEE. CDR3 DNA sequence: TGTGCCAGCAGCTTGATTGGGGGAAACGAGCAGTACTTC. This translates into CASSLIGGNEQYF.

This chain joins TRBV15 and TRBJ1-5; D might be TRBD1 (6 bases). The germline V and J ends were trimmed by 3 bases and 7 bases, with 13 bases remaining between them. The germline gives CDR1 LNHNV, CDR2 YYDKDF (reference sequence). This CDR3 region has 14 residues. CDR3 residues: CATSSDRGGQPQHF. DNA of the CDR3: TGTGCCACCAGCAGTGATCGGGGGGGCCAGCCCCAGCATTTT.

The rearrangement joins TRBV15 to TRBJ1-2; a possible D gene is TRBD1 (5 bases). This CDR3 region has 15 residues. Germline-derived CDR1 and CDR2 are LNHNV and YYDKDF (reference sequence). V was cut by 2 bases and J by 5 bases, with 15 bases left in between. CDR3 in amino acids: CATSRSPAGWYGYTF. The CDR3 nucleotides are TGTGCCACCAGCAGATCCCCAGCAGGGTGGTATGGCTACACCTTC.

The rearrangement uses TRBV30 and TRBJ2-1; 11 positions agree with TRBD2. CDR3 length equals 14 residues. Per the germline V gene, CDR1 is GTSNPN and CDR2 is SVGIG (reference sequence). V lost 4 bases to trimming and J lost 6 bases; unmatched junction nucleotides: 5. CDR3 nucleotide sequence: TGTGCCTGGACGGGACTAGCGGTCTCCAATGAGCAGTTCTTC. Translated: CAWTGLAVSNEQFF.

Here the CDR3 DNA reads TGCAGCGTTGAAGACCAGGTCGGACAGCCCCAGCATTTT. It yields the protein CSVEDQVGQPQHF. The chain has TRBV29-1 and TRBJ1-5; D not resolved. This CDR3 comprises 13 residues. Germline loops: CDR1 SQVTM, CDR2 ANQGSEA. V gave up 0 bases and J gave up 7 bases, with 10 bases separating them. The full variable domain, in which reference TRBV29-1 and TRBJ1-5 provide the parts outside the CDR3, is SAVISQKPSRDICQRGTSLTIQCQVDSQVTMMFWYRQQPGQSLTLIATANQGSEATYESGFVIDKFPISRPNLTFSTLTVSNMSPEDSSIYLCSVEDQVGQPQHFGDGTRLSIL.

The genes are TRBV29-1 and TRBJ2-5, with D maybe TRBD1 (7 bases). CDR1 is SQVTM and CDR2 is ANQGSEA in the germline V gene. Trimming pared 4 bases from V and 5 bases from J, leaving 14 bases between. The CDR3 is made up of 13 amino acids. The CDR3 loop reads CSVAGQGGETQYF. The CDR3 DNA sequence: TGCAGCGTTGCGGGGCAGGGGGGCGAGACCCAGTACTTC.

In this sample, this clone turned up a few times. The chain links TRBV20-1 to TRBJ2-1; D gene ambiguous. The CDR3 contains 11 residues. Germline-derived CDR1 and CDR2 are DFQATT and SNEGSKA (reference sequence). The germline V and J ends were trimmed by 6 bases and 4 bases, with 7 bases remaining between them. The CDR3 bases are TGCAGTGCCCCGAGTTACAATGAGCAGTTCTTC. Protein sequence: CSAPSYNEQFF.

The chain employs TRBV5-1 and TRBJ1-5; D is ambiguous. The germline CDR1 and CDR2 sequences are SGHRS and YFSETQ. V was shortened by 3 bases and J by 1 base, with 5 bases between the two germline ends. CDR3 length: 13 amino acids. CDR3 amino acids: CASSSGSNQPQHF. The CDR3 DNA follows: TGCGCCAGCAGCTCCGGCAGCAATCAGCCCCAGCATTTT.

This clone was seen only a few times. This sequence joins TRBV7-2 and TRBJ2-5; 11 positions agree with TRBD2. Germline V gene sequence: CDR1 SGHTA, CDR2 FQGNSA. J gave up 4 bases and V 6 bases, and 7 bases lay outside the gene matches. The CDR3 is 15 residues long. The CDR3 sequence: CASRPPSGGRETQYF. The CDR3 bases are TGTGCCAGCAGACCCCCTAGCGGGGGGAGAGAGACCCAGTACTTC.

To note about this clone: A junction end diverges from the germline sequence, so it may reflect a read error. The chain employs TRBV7-7 and TRBJ2-3; 9 bases map to TRBD1. This CDR3 has 15 amino acids. The germline V gene has CDR1 SSHAT and CDR2 FNYEAQ (reference sequence). CDR3 DNA sequence: TGTGCTAGCAGCTTATCGGGACAGGGAGCAGATACGCAGTATTTT. This codes for CASSLSGQGADTQYF.

The chain uses TRBV6-5 and TRBJ1-2; no clear D gene. The germline V gene has CDR1 MNHEY and CDR2 SVGAGI. This CDR3 has 15 residues. V lost 6 bases and J lost 0, with 14 bases in between. The CDR3 DNA reads as TGTGCCAGCAGCATCAGGTCCCTTGCTAACTATGGCTACACCTTC. Amino acids: CASSIRSLANYGYTF.

This clone appeared once. The V gene is TRBV2, the J gene TRBJ1-5; 7 bases map to TRBD1. V lost 6 bases, J lost 7 bases, and 6 bases stayed unmatched. CDR1 and CDR2 from the germline V gene are SNHLY and FYNNEI. The CDR3 spans 13 residues. The CDR3 sequence: CASRQGSEQPQHF. DNA of the CDR3: TGTGCCAGCAGACAGGGGTCGGAGCAGCCCCAGCATTTT. The whole variable domain, filled in from reference TRBV2 and TRBJ1-5, reads EPEVTQTPSHQVTQMGQEVILRCVPISNHLYFYWYRQILGQKVEFLVSFYNNEISEKSEIFDDQFSVERPDGSNFTLKIRSTKLEDSAMYFCASRQGSEQPQHFGDGTRLSIL.

The V gene is TRBV19, the J gene TRBJ1-2; D possibly corresponds to TRBD1 (6 bases). The CDR3 extends over 14 amino acids. V was trimmed by 5 bases and J by 8 bases, leaving 18 bases between them. The germline V gene has CDR1 LNHDA and CDR2 SQIVND (reference sequence). The CDR3 DNA sequence: TGTGCCAGTAGTCATCTTTTCGGGGGCAAAGGCTACACCTTC. Translation gives CASSHLFGGKGYTF.

J is TRBJ1-1 and V is TRBV10-3, with D uncertain. Germline assignment: CDR1 ENHRY and CDR2 SYGVKD. V was clipped by 5 bases and J by 2 bases, with 9 bases between them. The CDR3 is 13 residues long. The CDR3 nucleotides are TGTGCCATCAGTTCGGATCCAAACACTGAAGCTTTCTTT. Protein sequence: CAISSDPNTEAFF.

The chain is built from TRBV6-1 and TRBJ2-6; D is unresolved. Per the germline V gene, CDR1 is MNHNS and CDR2 is SASEGT. V was clipped by 2 bases and J by 2 bases, with 7 bases between them. The CDR3 consists of 15 residues. In DNA form, the CDR3 reads TGTGCCAGCAGTGAATCCCCTACTGGGGCCAACGTCCTGACTTTC. Translation: CASSESPTGANVLTF.

The chain carries TRBV29-1 and TRBJ1-2, with 7 bases that match TRBD1. The germline gives CDR1 SQVTM, CDR2 ANQGSEA. The CDR3 contains 14 residues. V lost 2 bases and J lost 4; bases outside the gene matches: 7. The CDR3 protein is CSVEQGQIIYGYTF. In nucleotides, the CDR3 is TGCAGCGTTGAACAGGGACAGATCATCTATGGCTACACCTTC.

This clone has only a few counts. This chain links TRBV25-1 with TRBJ1-1; no clear D gene. This CDR3 comprises 11 residues. With 4 bases removed from V and 4 bases from J, the gap between germline ends came to 4 bases. Germline values: CDR1 MGHDK, CDR2 SYGVNS. The CDR3 is CASSVFTEAFF. Written as DNA, the CDR3 is TGTGCCAGCAGTGTGTTCACTGAAGCTTTCTTT.